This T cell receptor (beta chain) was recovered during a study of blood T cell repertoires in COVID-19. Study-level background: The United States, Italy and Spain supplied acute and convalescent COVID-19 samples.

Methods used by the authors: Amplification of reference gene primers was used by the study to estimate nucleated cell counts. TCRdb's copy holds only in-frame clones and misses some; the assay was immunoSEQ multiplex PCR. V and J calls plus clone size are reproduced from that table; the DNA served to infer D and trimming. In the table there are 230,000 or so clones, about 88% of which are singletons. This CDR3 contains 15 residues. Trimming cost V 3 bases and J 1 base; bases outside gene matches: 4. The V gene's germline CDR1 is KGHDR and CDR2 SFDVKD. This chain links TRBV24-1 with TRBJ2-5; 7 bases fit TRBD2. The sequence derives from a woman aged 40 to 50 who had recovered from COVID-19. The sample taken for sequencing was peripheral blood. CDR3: CATSDPPGGQETQYF. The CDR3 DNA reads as TGTGCCACCAGTGATCCCCCGGGGGGCCAAGAGACCCAGTACTTC.